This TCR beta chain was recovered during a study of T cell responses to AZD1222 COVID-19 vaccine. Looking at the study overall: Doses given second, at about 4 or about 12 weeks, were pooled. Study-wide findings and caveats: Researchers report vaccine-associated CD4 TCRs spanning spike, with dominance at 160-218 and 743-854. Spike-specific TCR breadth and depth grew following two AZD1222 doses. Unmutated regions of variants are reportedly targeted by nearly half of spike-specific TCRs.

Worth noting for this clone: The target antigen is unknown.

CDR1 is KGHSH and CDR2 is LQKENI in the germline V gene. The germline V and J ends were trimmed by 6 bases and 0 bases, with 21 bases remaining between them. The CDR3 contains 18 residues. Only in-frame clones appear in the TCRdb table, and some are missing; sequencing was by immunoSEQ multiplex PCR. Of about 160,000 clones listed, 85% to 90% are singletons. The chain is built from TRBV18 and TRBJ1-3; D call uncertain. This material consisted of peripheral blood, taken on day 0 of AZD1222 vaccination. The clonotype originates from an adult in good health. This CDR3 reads CASSLRPDDGVSGNTIYF. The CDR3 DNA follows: TGTGCCAGCTCCCTCAGGCCGGATGATGGGGTCTCTGGAAACACCATATATTTT.